This T cell receptor beta chain stems from a study of blood T cell repertoires in COVID-19. The wider study: Material from acute and convalescent COVID-19 was sourced from the United States, Italy and Spain.

Those enrolled in Seattle joined during active infection and were followed longitudinally afterward. In the study's own analysis: Amplifying reference gene primers gave estimates of nucleated cell counts. Generated by immunoSEQ multiplex PCR, the TCRdb table keeps only in-frame clones and is missing some. V and J calls and clone size follow that table, whereas D and trimming were derived from the DNA. The repertoire holds 60,000 to 80,000 clones, roughly nine tenths seen once, with 15% to 20% in the top ten. The length of the CDR3 is 15 residues. Germline CDR1 reads GTSNPN; CDR2 reads SVGIG (reference sequence). Trimming cost V 0 bases and J 4 bases; bases outside gene matches: 8.

The rearrangement uses TRBV30 and TRBJ1-2, with TRBD1 identical over 7 bases. The sequence came from a woman aged 60-75 years with COVID-19, enrolled during active disease. The sample comprised peripheral blood. CDR3 nucleotide sequence: TGTGCCTGGAGTGTACCGGGACAGAAACTCTATGGCTACACCTTC. Translation: CAWSVPGQKLYGYTF.